The T cell receptor beta chain described here comes from a study of PD-L1 blockade in urothelial cancer. On the study more broadly: Samples came from 3 weeks, at the second dose, and 6 weeks into treatment. Reported median T cell count for blood samples was about 150,000. Regarding the study as a whole: Prediction of better survival came from below-median pretreatment blood TCR clonality.

The assay was immunoSEQ multiplex PCR, and TCRdb's table has in-frame clones only and misses some. The table has some 35,000 clones, about nine tenths seen once. For this clone: Its specificity is not known.

This CDR3 region has 15 residues. CDR1 and CDR2 (germline): SGHTS, YDEGEE. Trimming shortened V by 2 bases and J by 7 bases, and 16 bases separated the two germline ends. This material consisted of PBMCs, taken around atezolizumab (anti-PD-L1) treatment. The chain couples TRBV5-8 to TRBJ2-1; D remains ambiguous. This receptor was identified in a man in his 70s with urothelial cancer. The chain's CDR3 is CASSLGSRRSNEQFF. For the CDR3, the DNA is TGTGCCAGCAGCTTAGGTAGCCGACGTTCAAATGAGCAGTTCTTC.